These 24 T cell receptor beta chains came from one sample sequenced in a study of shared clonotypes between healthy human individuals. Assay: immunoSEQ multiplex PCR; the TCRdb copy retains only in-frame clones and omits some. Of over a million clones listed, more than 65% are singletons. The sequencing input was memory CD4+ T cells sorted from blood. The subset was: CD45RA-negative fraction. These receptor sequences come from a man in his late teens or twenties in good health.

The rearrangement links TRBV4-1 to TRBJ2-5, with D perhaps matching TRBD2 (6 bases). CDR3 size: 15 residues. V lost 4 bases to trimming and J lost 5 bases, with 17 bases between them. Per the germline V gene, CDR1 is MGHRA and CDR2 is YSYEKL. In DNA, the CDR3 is TGCGCCAGCAGCCCTAGACGGGGGTTGGGTGAGACCCAGTACTTC. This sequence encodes CASSPRRGLGETQYF.

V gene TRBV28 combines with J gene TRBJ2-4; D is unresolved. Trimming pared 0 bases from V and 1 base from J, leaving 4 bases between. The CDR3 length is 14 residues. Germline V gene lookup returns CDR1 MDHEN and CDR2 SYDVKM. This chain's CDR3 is CASSLWGAKNIQYF. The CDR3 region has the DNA TGTGCCAGCAGTTTATGGGGGGCCAAAAACATTCAGTACTTC.

This chain's CDR3 is CASSLLGVGTNEQFF. The DNA for the CDR3 is TGTGCCAGCAGCTTGCTGGGGGTGGGTACGAATGAGCAGTTCTTC. V gene TRBV5-6 combines with J gene TRBJ2-1; the D gene could be TRBD1 or TRBD2 (5 bases each). CDR3 length equals 15 residues. Looked up from germline, CDR1 is SGHDT and CDR2 is YYEEEE. The V end was cut by 1 base, the J end by 7 bases, with 15 bases between.

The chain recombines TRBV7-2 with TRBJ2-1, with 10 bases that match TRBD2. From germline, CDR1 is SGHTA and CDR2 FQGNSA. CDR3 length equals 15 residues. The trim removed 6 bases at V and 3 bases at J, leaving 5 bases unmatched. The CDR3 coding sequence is TGTGCCAGCAGTCCCGGGACTAGCGACTACAATGAGCAGTTCTTC. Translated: CASSPGTSDYNEQFF.

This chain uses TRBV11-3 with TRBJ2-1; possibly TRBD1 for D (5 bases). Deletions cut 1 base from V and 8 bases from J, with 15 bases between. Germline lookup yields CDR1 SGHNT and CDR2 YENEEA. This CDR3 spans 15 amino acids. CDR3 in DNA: TGTGCCAGCAGCTTAGGAGGCAGGGAAATTGATGAGCAGTTCTTC. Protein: CASSLGGREIDEQFF.

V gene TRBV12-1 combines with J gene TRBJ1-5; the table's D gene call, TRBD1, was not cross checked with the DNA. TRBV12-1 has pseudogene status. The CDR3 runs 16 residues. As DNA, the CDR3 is TGTGCCAGCAGCTTTGGGGCAAGGGGGAGCAATCAGCCCCAGCATTTT. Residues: CASSFGARGSNQPQHF.

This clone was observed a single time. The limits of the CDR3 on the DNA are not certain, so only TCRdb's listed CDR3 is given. The CDR3 loop reads CASTSGGYQPQHF. The chain links TRBV19 to TRBJ1-5. Germline loops: CDR1 LNHDA, CDR2 SQIVND (reference sequence). The CDR3 contains 13 residues when both ends are counted.

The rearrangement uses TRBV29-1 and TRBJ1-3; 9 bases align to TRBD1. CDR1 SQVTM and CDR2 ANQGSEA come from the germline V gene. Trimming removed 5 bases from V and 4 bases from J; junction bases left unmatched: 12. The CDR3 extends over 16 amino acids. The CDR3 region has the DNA TGCAGCGTTCGGACAGGGGCCGGACTTGAGGGAAACACCATATATTTT. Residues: CSVRTGAGLEGNTIYF. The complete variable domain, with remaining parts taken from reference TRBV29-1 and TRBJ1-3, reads SAVISQKPSRDICQRGTSLTIQCQVDSQVTMMFWYRQQPGQSLTLIATANQGSEATYESGFVIDKFPISRPNLTFSTLTVSNMSPEDSSIYLCSVRTGAGLEGNTIYFGEGSWLTVV.

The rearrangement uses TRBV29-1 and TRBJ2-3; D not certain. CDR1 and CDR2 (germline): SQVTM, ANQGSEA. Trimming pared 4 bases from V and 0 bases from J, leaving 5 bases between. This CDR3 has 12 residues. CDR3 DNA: TGCAGCGTTGGTCACAGCACAGATACGCAGTATTTT. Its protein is CSVGHSTDTQYF.

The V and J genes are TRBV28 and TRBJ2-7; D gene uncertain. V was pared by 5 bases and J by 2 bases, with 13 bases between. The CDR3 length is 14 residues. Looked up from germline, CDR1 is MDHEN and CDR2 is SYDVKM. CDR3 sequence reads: CASSQHPSAYEQYF. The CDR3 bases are TGTGCCAGCAGTCAACATCCTTCCGCCTACGAGCAGTACTTC. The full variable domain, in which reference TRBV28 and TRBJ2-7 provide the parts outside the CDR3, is DVKVTQSSRYLVKRTGEKVFLECVQDMDHENMFWYRQDPGLGLRLIYFSYDVKMKEKGDIPEGYSVSREKKERFSLILESASTNQTSMYLCASSQHPSAYEQYFGPGTRLTVT.

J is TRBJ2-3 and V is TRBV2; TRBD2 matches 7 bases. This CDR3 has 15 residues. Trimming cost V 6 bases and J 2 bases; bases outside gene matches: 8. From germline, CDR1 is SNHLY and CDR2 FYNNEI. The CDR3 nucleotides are TGTGCCAGCAGGGTAGCGGGTCAATCCACAGATACGCAGTATTTT. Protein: CASRVAGQSTDTQYF.

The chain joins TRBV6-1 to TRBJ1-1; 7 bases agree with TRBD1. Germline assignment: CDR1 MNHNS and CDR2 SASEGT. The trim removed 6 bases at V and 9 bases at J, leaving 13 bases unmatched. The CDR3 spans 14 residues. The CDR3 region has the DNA TGTGCCAGCAGACCCATAGGGGGCTCTAGGAAAGCTTTCTTT. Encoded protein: CASRPIGGSRKAFF.

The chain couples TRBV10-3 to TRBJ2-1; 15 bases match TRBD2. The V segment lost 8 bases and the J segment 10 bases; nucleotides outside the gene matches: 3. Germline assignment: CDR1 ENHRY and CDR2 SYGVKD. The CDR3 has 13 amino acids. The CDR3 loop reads CAIAGTSGGEQFF. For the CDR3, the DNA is TGTGCCATCGCAGGGACTAGCGGGGGGGAGCAGTTCTTC.

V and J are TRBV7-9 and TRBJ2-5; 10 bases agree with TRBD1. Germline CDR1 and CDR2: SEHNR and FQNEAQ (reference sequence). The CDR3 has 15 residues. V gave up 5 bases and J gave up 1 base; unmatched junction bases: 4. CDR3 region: CASSNRDRGQETQYF. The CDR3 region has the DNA TGTGCCAGCAGCAACCGGGACAGGGGCCAAGAGACCCAGTACTTC. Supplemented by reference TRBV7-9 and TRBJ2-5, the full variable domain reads DTGVSQNPRHKITKRGQNVTFRCDPISEHNRLYWYRQTLGQGPEFLTYFQNEAQLEKSRLLSDRFSAERPKGSFSTLEIQRTEQGDSAMYLCASSNRDRGQETQYFGPGTRLLVL.

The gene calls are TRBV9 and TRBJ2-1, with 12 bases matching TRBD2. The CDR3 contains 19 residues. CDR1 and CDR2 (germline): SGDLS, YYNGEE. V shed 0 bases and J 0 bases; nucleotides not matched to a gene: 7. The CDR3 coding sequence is TGTGCCAGCAGCGTAGACCCTGGACTAGCGGGAAGCTCCTACAATGAGCAGTTCTTC. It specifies CASSVDPGLAGSSYNEQFF.

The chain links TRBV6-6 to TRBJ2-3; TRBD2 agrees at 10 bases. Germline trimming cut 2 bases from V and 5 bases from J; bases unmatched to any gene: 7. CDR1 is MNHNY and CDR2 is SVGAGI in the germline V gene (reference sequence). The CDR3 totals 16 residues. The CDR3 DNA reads TGTGCCAGCAGTTACGACGCTAGCGGGGGTGTAGATACGCAGTATTTT. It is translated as CASSYDASGGVDTQYF.

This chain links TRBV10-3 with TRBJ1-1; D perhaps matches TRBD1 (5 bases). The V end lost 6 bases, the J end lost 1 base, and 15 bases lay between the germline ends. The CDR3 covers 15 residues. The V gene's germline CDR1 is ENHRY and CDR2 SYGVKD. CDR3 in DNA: TGTGCCATCAGCACATCCGGGACCGCGAACACTGAAGCTTTCTTT. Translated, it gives CAISTSGTANTEAFF.

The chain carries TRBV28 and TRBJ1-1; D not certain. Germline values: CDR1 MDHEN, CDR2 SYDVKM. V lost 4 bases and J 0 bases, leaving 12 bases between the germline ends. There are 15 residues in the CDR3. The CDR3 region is CASSYLPPMNTEAFF. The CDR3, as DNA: TGTGCCAGCAGTTATCTCCCCCCCATGAACACTGAAGCTTTCTTT. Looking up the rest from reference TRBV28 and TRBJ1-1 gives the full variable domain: DVKVTQSSRYLVKRTGEKVFLECVQDMDHENMFWYRQDPGLGLRLIYFSYDVKMKEKGDIPEGYSVSREKKERFSLILESASTNQTSMYLCASSYLPPMNTEAFFGQGTRLTVV.

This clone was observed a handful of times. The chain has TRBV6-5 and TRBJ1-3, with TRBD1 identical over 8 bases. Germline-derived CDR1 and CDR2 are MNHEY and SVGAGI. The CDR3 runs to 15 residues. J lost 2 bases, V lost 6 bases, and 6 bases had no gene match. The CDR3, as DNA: TGTGCCAGCAGGAGAACAGGGGGTACTGGAAACACCATATATTTT. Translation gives CASRRTGGTGNTIYF.

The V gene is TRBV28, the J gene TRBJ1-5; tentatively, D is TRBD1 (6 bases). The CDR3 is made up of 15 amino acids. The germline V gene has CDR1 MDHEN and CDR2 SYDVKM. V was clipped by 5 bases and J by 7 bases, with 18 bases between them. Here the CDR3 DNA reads TGTGCCAGCAGTCCCTCAGCTACAGGGACCCAGCCCCAGCATTTT. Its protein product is CASSPSATGTQPQHF.

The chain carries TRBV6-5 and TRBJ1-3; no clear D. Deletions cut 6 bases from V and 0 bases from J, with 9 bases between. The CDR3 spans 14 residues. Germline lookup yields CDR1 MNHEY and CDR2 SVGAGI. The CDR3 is CASSLVDSGNTIYF. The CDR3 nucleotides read TGTGCCAGCAGCCTGGTAGACTCTGGAAACACCATATATTTT.

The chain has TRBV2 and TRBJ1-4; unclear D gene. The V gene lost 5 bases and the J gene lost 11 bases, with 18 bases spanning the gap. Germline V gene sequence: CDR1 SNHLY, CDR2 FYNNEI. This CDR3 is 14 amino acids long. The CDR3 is CASSRPGEAEKLFF. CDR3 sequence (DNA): TGTGCCAGCAGTCGTCCTGGTGAGGCGGAGAAACTGTTTTTT. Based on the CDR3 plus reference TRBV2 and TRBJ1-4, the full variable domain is EPEVTQTPSHQVTQMGQEVILRCVPISNHLYFYWYRQILGQKVEFLVSFYNNEISEKSEIFDDQFSVERPDGSNFTLKIRSTKLEDSAMYFCASSRPGEAEKLFFGSGTQLSVL.

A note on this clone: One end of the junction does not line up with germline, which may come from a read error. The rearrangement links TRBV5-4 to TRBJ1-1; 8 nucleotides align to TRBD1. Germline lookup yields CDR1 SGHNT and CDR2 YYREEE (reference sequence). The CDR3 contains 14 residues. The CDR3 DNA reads TGCGCCAGCAGCCAACAGACAGGGGACGCTGAAGCTTTCTTT. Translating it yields CASSQQTGDAEAFF.

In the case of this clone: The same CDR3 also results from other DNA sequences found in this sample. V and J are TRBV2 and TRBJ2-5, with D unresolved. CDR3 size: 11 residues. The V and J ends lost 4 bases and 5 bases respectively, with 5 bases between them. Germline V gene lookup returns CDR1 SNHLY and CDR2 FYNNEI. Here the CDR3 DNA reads TGTGCCAGCAGTGTTTCGGAGACCCAGTACTTC. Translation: CASSVSETQYF.